These T cell receptor beta chains were read from a single sample in a study of T cell repertoires in cytomegalovirus infection. Their antigen targets remain unknown. TCRdb recomputed calls from the reads with MiXCR, one row per CDR3 protein. The sample contains 900,000 to 950,000 distinct CDR3 sequences, approximately 31% of which appear only once. The sequencing used cultured CD8+ T cells from PBMCs, collected from culture after CMV antigen stimulation. The receptors were sampled from a human donor in good health (CMV status not recorded). Some clones in this sample may be carry-over from other donors' samples. Each CDR3 is given with its conserved first and last residue. Fields, in order: J gene, D gene, clone size, V gene, CDR3 DNA, CDR3 protein. D genes are given only for firm matches. The size field is filled for only some rows; it gives once, few, many or a size class.

J: TRBJ1-1
D: NA
size: few
V: TRBV27
DNA: TGTGCCAGCGCGCTCGCCGGGACTGAAGCTTTCTTT
CDR3: CASALAGTEAFF

J: TRBJ2-2
D: TRBD1
size: NA
V: TRBV27
DNA: TGTGCCAGTAGTCTAACCTGGGACAGGGGGTTGGCCGGGGAGCTGTTTTTT
CDR3: CASSLTWDRGLAGELFF

J: TRBJ2-3
D: NA
size: NA
V: TRBV4-3
DNA: TGCGCCAGCAGCCAAGAGGGGGGATCGGATACGCAGTATTTT
CDR3: CASSQEGGSDTQYF

J: TRBJ2-3
D: TRBD1
size: many
V: TRBV7-8
DNA: TGTGCCAGCAGCTTACCCCGGGACAGGGGATTAAGAGATACGCAGTATTTT
CDR3: CASSLPRDRGLRDTQYF

J: TRBJ1-5
D: TRBD1
size: NA
V: TRBV27
DNA: TGTGCCAGCAGTTTATCCTACAGGGGAGGGGGCAATCAGCCCCAGCATTTT
CDR3: CASSLSYRGGGNQPQHF

J: TRBJ1-1
D: NA
size: NA
V: TRBV2
DNA: TGTGCCAGCACCGAACTTAACACTGAAGCTTTCTTT
CDR3: CASTELNTEAFF

J: TRBJ2-3
D: NA
size: few
V: TRBV5-4
DNA: TGTGCCAGCAGCCCAGGCCTCCCCGCGCAGTATTTT
CDR3: CASSPGLPAQYF

J: TRBJ1-1
D: TRBD1
size: NA
V: TRBV2
DNA: TGTGCCAGCAGTGGATTCCCCGGACAGGGTTTGGACTCGAACACTGAAGCTTTCTTT
CDR3: CASSGFPGQGLDSNTEAFF

J: TRBJ1-2
D: NA
size: NA
V: TRBV4-3
DNA: TGCGCCAGCAGCCAAGAAAAGAGAGGAGGCTATGGCTACACCTTC
CDR3: CASSQEKRGGYGYTF

J: TRBJ1-3
D: NA
size: many
V: TRBV6-5
DNA: TGTGCCAGCAGTTACTCTTCTAGAGGAGGAAACACCATATATTTT
CDR3: CASSYSSRGGNTIYF

J: TRBJ2-1
D: NA
size: NA
V: TRBV24-1
DNA: TGTGCCACCAGTGATTGGGGGACCAACAATGAGCAGTTCTTC
CDR3: CATSDWGTNNEQFF

J: TRBJ2-1
D: NA
size: NA
V: TRBV28
DNA: TGTGCCAGCAGTTTCCCCTCTGCCGTTAGCTCCTACAATGAGCAGTTCTTC
CDR3: CASSFPSAVSSYNEQFF

J: TRBJ2-1
D: TRBD1
size: NA
V: TRBV4-1
DNA: TGCGCCAGCAGCCGACGACAGGGAGACCCTTACAATGAGCAGTTCTTC
CDR3: CASSRRQGDPYNEQFF

J: TRBJ1-2
D: NA
size: NA
V: TRBV29-1
DNA: TGCAGCGTTGAAGAGGGTAGGGTCAGGGGCTACACCTTC
CDR3: CSVEEGRVRGYTF

J: TRBJ2-1
D: NA
size: NA
V: TRBV4-3
DNA: TGCGCCAGCAGCAGGGGGGCGGTTACCTACAATGAGCAGTTCTTC
CDR3: CASSRGAVTYNEQFF

J: TRBJ2-5
D: TRBD1
size: many
V: TRBV7-2
DNA: TGTGCCAGCAGCTTGCAGGGGGCTTCGGGAGAGACCCAGTACTTC
CDR3: CASSLQGASGETQYF

J: TRBJ1-1
D: NA
size: few
V: TRBV6-5
DNA: TGTGCCAGCAGTTACACAGGGAGAGGGAACACTGAAGCTTTCTTT
CDR3: CASSYTGRGNTEAFF

J: TRBJ2-7
D: NA
size: few
V: TRBV12-3/TRBV12-4
DNA: TGTGCCAGCAGTGTTGGGTCAGGGCGGGAGCAGTACTTC
CDR3: CASSVGSGREQYF

J: TRBJ2-1
D: TRBD2
size: NA
V: TRBV20-1
DNA: TGCAGTGCTGGAGCGGGACTGAGAAATGAGCAGTTCTTC
CDR3: CSAGAGLRNEQFF

J: TRBJ2-1
D: NA
size: NA
V: TRBV12-5
DNA: TGTGCTAGTGTCCCTGGCTCCTACAATGAGCAGTTCTTC
CDR3: CASVPGSYNEQFF

J: TRBJ1-5
D: NA
size: few
V: TRBV6-2/TRBV6-3
DNA: TGTGCCAGCAGTACAATTTCGGGAGGGGTTCTGCATTTT
CDR3: CASSTISGGVLHF

J: TRBJ2-1
D: NA
size: NA
V: TRBV9
DNA: TGTGCCAGCAGCGTAGGGCTAGCTCCCTACAATGAGCAGTTCTTC
CDR3: CASSVGLAPYNEQFF

J: TRBJ1-5
D: TRBD1
size: NA
V: TRBV27
DNA: TGTGCCAGCAGTCCGGGACAGCATCAGCCCCAGCATTTT
CDR3: CASSPGQHQPQHF

J: TRBJ1-4
D: NA
size: NA
V: TRBV7-2
DNA: TGTGCCAGCAGCCATTCTAGCCTTTACAGAGGGGCTCCCTCCGGTGAAAAACTGTTTTTT
CDR3: CASSHSSLYRGAPSGEKLFF

J: TRBJ2-1
D: TRBD2
size: few
V: TRBV7-6
DNA: TGTGCCAGCAGCCCCCGGACTAGCGGGGGGCGATCCAATGAGCAGTTCTTC
CDR3: CASSPRTSGGRSNEQFF

J: TRBJ1-2
D: NA
size: NA
V: TRBV25-1
DNA: TGTGCCAGCAGTGGCTCGGGTATCTATGGCTACACCTTC
CDR3: CASSGSGIYGYTF

J: TRBJ1-5
D: TRBD1
size: few
V: TRBV12-3/TRBV12-4
DNA: TGTGCCAGCAGTACTACCGGGACAGGTAACAATCAGCCCCAGCATTTT
CDR3: CASSTTGTGNNQPQHF

J: TRBJ1-6
D: NA
size: few
V: TRBV6-6
DNA: TGTGCCAGCAGCCTTGCGAGGGATGGGCCCTATAATTCACCCCTCCACTTT
CDR3: CASSLARDGPYNSPLHF

J: TRBJ1-1
D: NA
size: NA
V: TRBV5-1
DNA: TGCGCCAGCAGCTTGGAAGGCCCTCAGGTTGAAGCTTTCTTT
CDR3: CASSLEGPQVEAFF

J: TRBJ2-7
D: NA
size: once
V: TRBV6-6
DNA: TGTGCCAGCAGTTACTCAGGGGGGCTCTACGAGCAGTACTTC
CDR3: CASSYSGGLYEQYF

J: TRBJ2-2
D: TRBD1
size: many
V: TRBV7-8
DNA: TGTGCCAGCAGCTACTGGTTGGGACAGGCCAACACCGGGGAGCTGTTTTTT
CDR3: CASSYWLGQANTGELFF

J: TRBJ2-7
D: NA
size: few
V: TRBV19
DNA: TGTGCCAGCGCAATCGCGGGTTCCGCTTACGAGCAGTACTTC
CDR3: CASAIAGSAYEQYF

J: TRBJ1-2
D: TRBD1
size: few
V: TRBV7-2
DNA: TGTGCCAGCAGCTTGGGACAGGTCATTAACTATGGCTACACCTTC
CDR3: CASSLGQVINYGYTF

J: TRBJ1-6
D: NA
size: NA
V: TRBV7-6
DNA: TGTGCCAGCAGCTTAGCTTGGTCGGCACCCCTCCACTTT
CDR3: CASSLAWSAPLHF

J: TRBJ2-5
D: TRBD1
size: NA
V: TRBV4-3
DNA: TGCGCCAGCAGCCAAGAGAGAGGGGGCTTTTGGGAGACCCAGTACTTC
CDR3: CASSQERGGFWETQYF

J: TRBJ2-2
D: NA
size: many
V: TRBV6-2/TRBV6-3
DNA: TGTGCCAGCAGTTACCTACAGGTTACGAACACCGGGGAGCTGTTTTTT
CDR3: CASSYLQVTNTGELFF

J: TRBJ1-1
D: TRBD1
size: NA
V: TRBV5-4
DNA: TGTGCCAGCAGCTGGGACAGGTCTGAAGCTTTCTTT
CDR3: CASSWDRSEAFF

J: TRBJ1-5
D: NA
size: NA
V: TRBV28
DNA: TGTGCCAGTTATGACAGGAGCAATCAGCCCCAGCATTTT
CDR3: CASYDRSNQPQHF

J: TRBJ2-7
D: TRBD1
size: NA
V: TRBV13
DNA: TGTGCCAGCAGCTTAGATTGGACAGGGGACCCCTACGAGCAGTACTTC
CDR3: CASSLDWTGDPYEQYF

J: TRBJ2-5
D: TRBD2
size: NA
V: TRBV5-5
DNA: TGTGCCAGCAGCTCATGGACTAGCTGGGAGACCCAGTACTTC
CDR3: CASSSWTSWETQYF

J: TRBJ1-5
D: NA
size: many
V: TRBV7-2
DNA: TGTGCCAGCAGCTTAGAGGGGGGGGCTAATCAGCCCCAGCATTTT
CDR3: CASSLEGGANQPQHF

J: TRBJ2-1
D: TRBD1
size: NA
V: TRBV7-8
DNA: TGTGCCGGCAGCCTACAGGGGGCGTCCTACAATGAGCAGTTCTTC
CDR3: CAGSLQGASYNEQFF

J: TRBJ2-5
D: NA
size: once
V: TRBV13
DNA: TGTGCCAGCAGCCGCCGGACAGTCACGTACCAAGAGACCCAGTACTTC
CDR3: CASSRRTVTYQETQYF

J: TRBJ2-3
D: NA
size: NA
V: TRBV9
DNA: TGTGCCAGCAGCGTAGGACAGACCATCGCAGATACGCAGTATTTT
CDR3: CASSVGQTIADTQYF

J: TRBJ2-3
D: NA
size: NA
V: TRBV6-6
DNA: TGTGCCAGCACCCCCTACCTCGATCGGGGGGATACGCAGTATTTT
CDR3: CASTPYLDRGDTQYF

J: TRBJ1-5
D: NA
size: NA
V: TRBV20-1
DNA: TGCAGTGCTAGCCCAAAAGCCGCAGGACAGATGTATCAGCCCCAGCATTTT
CDR3: CSASPKAAGQMYQPQHF

J: TRBJ1-5
D: NA
size: few
V: TRBV15
DNA: TGTGCCACCAGCAGAGATCGGGGGGGCGGCAATCAGCCCCAGCATTTT
CDR3: CATSRDRGGGNQPQHF

J: TRBJ1-1
D: NA
size: NA
V: TRBV10-3
DNA: TGTGCCATCGCGGCGGGTCCTAGGACTGAAGCTTTCTTT
CDR3: CAIAAGPRTEAFF

J: TRBJ1-1
D: TRBD1
size: once
V: TRBV2
DNA: TGTGCCAGAACGGGACAGGAGAATATGCACGTTGAAGCTTTCTTT
CDR3: CARTGQENMHVEAFF

J: TRBJ1-1
D: NA
size: few
V: TRBV7-9
DNA: TGTGCCAGCAGCTCCCCAACGGCAATCAGGGTCGGAGCTTTCTTT
CDR3: CASSSPTAIRVGAFF

J: TRBJ1-1
D: NA
size: NA
V: TRBV20-1
DNA: TGCAGTGCTAGAGATTTAGAGGGCACTGAAGCTTTCTTT
CDR3: CSARDLEGTEAFF

J: TRBJ2-1
D: NA
size: few
V: TRBV7-9
DNA: TGTGCCAGCGCATTACGGAGCGATGAGCAGTTCTTC
CDR3: CASALRSDEQFF

J: TRBJ1-2
D: TRBD1
size: once
V: TRBV28
DNA: TGTGTCAGCAGTTCTTTATACAGGGGCTATGGCTACACCTTC
CDR3: CVSSSLYRGYGYTF

J: TRBJ1-1
D: NA
size: many
V: TRBV7-6
DNA: TGTGCCAGCAGCTTAGGGGCAGATATGAACACTGAAGCTTTCTTT
CDR3: CASSLGADMNTEAFF

J: TRBJ1-5
D: TRBD1
size: few
V: TRBV6-1
DNA: TGTGCCAGCAGTCCGGGACAGGGGATCGATCAGCCCCAGCATTTT
CDR3: CASSPGQGIDQPQHF

J: TRBJ2-3
D: NA
size: NA
V: TRBV7-9
DNA: TGTGCCAGCAGCTCGTCAGTGGGTACGCAGTATTTT
CDR3: CASSSSVGTQYF

J: TRBJ2-4
D: NA
size: NA
V: TRBV20-1
DNA: TGCAGTGCTAGAGCAGTAAGAGGGGCCCAAAACATTCAGTACTTC
CDR3: CSARAVRGAQNIQYF